This T cell receptor (beta chain) was profiled in a study of T cells in Graves' hyperthyroidism and ophthalmopathy (dated by TCRdb to the late 2010s). Notes on the research overall: Peripheral blood was collected at initial diagnosis, before any treatment. The 90 to 100 discovery patients were randomly divided into training and test sets at a 7:3 ratio. TCR Vbeta CDR3 sequencing of 130 to 150 peripheral blood samples (over 40 ophthalmopathy, 75 or so hyperthyroidism and roughly 17 progressor patients) is reported in the paper. Following sampling, methimazole starting at 30 mg daily was given to hyperthyroidism patients, and high-dose intravenous methylprednisolone was given to ophthalmopathy patients. The study also compared thyroid tissue and blood T-cell repertoires from about six Graves' hyperthyroidism patients. TCR V-J signatures able to tell the groups apart were searched for in a discovery cohort of about a hundred patients, of whom 40 to 45 had Graves' ophthalmopathy and under 65 had stable Graves' hyperthyroidism. An independent validation cohort of around 19 hyperthyroidism patients and approximately 15 patients who later progressed to ophthalmopathy tested prospective prediction of ophthalmopathy. On the study overall, not on this receptor specifically: No statistical method was used to fix the sample size in advance, and group allocation was not hidden from the investigators. In validation, the model predicted progression to ophthalmopathy with just under 71% sensitivity and about 72% specificity, a median of 6.5 months before onset. Most expanded thyroid clonotypes (frequency above 0.001) were also found in blood, which suggests that blood repertoires may mirror thyroid immune responses. Ophthalmopathy was separated from stable hyperthyroidism by a 13 V-J signature model, with about 88% sensitivity and about 81% specificity obtained in cross-validation and 80%/75% obtained in testing.

V drops 3 bases and J drops 3 bases, leaving 6 bases in between. CDR3 length: 12 amino acids, cysteine to phenylalanine. The DNA shown is the 36-base CDR3, in frame from base 1. CDR1 SNHLY and CDR2 FYNNEI are derived from the germline V gene. Amplification of TCR beta CDR3 regions was carried out from RNA transcripts. The first round of RT-PCR for the TCR CDR3 was performed with the HTBI primer set and the Qiagen OneStep RT-PCR kit. Libraries were constructed in a second round of multiplex PCR, after which size selection and purification were performed. Paired-end sequencing of the libraries was performed with 100 bp reads on an Illumina HiSeq2000. The original pipeline was this. SOAPnuke was used to process the raw data, with reads discarded if the reads contained adapters or uncalled bases, had a mean Phred below 15, or lacked an exact constant-primer or identifier match. COPE v1.2.5 was used to merge high-quality paired reads, and clonotypes were defined as unique nucleotide sequences. Clonotypes were aligned to IMGT TRBV, TRBD and TRBJ reference segments using MiTCR v1.1. Only V-J combinations with frequency above 0.0001, covering 98% to 99.2% of repertoires, were analysed. The TCS score was defined as the ratio of F50 (clonal expansion) to E x V (chaos), calculated using BLOSUM62-based TCRdist between CDR3 peptides within each V-J. Welch's t-statistics and random forest reduced approximately 520 V-J features to roughly 13, which were used in a naive Bayes classifier (R e1071). TCRdb passed the public sequencing reads through fastp at Q25 and MiXCR, retaining productive beta sequences. Rows with one shared CDR3 protein collapse into an entry with the most common genes and DNA. The V and J calls shown here were made by TCRdb, not taken from the authors' results. The sample records around 300,000 distinct CDR3 sequences, roughly 15% of which are singletons. The top ten clonotypes cover 6.5% to 10% of the sample.

The hyperthyroidism patients were between 18 and 65 years old and newly diagnosed, with a disease duration of less than 2 months. Any patient with an uncontrolled infection, another autoimmune disease, pregnancy or lactation was excluded. Diagnoses were based on clinical symptoms, serum thyroxine and TRAb, thyroid ultrasound and orbital computed tomography. For progressor patients, blood was drawn at the first diagnosis of hyperthyroidism, before any ophthalmopathy symptoms had appeared. PBMCs were isolated from about 10 ml of fresh peripheral blood by Ficoll-Paque density gradient centrifugation. Progressor patients were first diagnosed with Graves' hyperthyroidism and then developed ophthalmopathy during follow-up. Total RNA was extracted using Trizol reagent, and RNA quality was assessed on an Agilent 2100 Bioanalyzer. This clonotype was counted ten times or more. Its antigen is unknown. No base qualities exist here, and no much larger clone lies one base off it.

The receptor chain draws on TRBV2 and TRBJ2-7; the D segment cannot be called with confidence. This TCR derives from a woman aged 30 to 39 with Graves' hyperthyroidism that later progressed to Graves' ophthalmopathy. Material: blood. The CDR3 region: CASSEFNYEQYF. Read as DNA, the sequence is TGTGCCAGCAGTGAGTTCAACTACGAGCAGTACTTC.